Given below is one TCR beta chain in context. Its cognate antigen is unknown. This sample was included in a study of T cell responses to AZD1222 COVID-19 vaccine. Study observations and caveats: Seropositive AZD1222 recipients at baseline numbered only six or seven. Females made up more of the donors, who were largely white British, and clonal diversity may have come out too low.

Germline V CDR1 and CDR2: SEHNR, FQNEAQ (reference sequence). The CDR3 sequence is 12 residues long. Deletions cut 1 base from V and 10 bases from J, with 8 bases between. Some clones are missing from TCRdb's copy, which holds only in-frame ones; the method was immunoSEQ multiplex PCR. The sample contains nearly 110,000 clones, roughly nine tenths of which appear only once. This sequence was found in an adult in good health. Sequences were derived from peripheral blood, sampled on day 0 of AZD1222 vaccination. The rearrangement uses TRBV7-9 and TRBJ2-1; possibly TRBD1 or TRBD2 for D (5 bases each). CDR3 bases: TGTGCCAGCAGCTTAGTCGGGACCGAGCAGTTCTTC. This sequence encodes CASSLVGTEQFF.